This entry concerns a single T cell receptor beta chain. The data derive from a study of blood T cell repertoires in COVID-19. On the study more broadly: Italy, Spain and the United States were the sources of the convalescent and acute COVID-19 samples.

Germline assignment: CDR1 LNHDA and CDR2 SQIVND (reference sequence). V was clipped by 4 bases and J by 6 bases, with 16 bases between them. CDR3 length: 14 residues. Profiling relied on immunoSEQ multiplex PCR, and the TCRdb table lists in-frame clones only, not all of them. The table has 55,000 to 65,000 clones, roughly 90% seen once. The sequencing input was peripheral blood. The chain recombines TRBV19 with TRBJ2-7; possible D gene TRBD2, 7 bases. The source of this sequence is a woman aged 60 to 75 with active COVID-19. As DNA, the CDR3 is TGTGCCAGTAGTAGCGGGGGCGCCCCCCTCGAGCAGTACTTC. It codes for CASSSGGAPLEQYF.